This TCR beta chain was sequenced in a study of T cell changes during pregnancy in multiple sclerosis. This table comes from immunoSEQ multiplex PCR, and its TCRdb copy is limited to in-frame clones, with some not included. This sample yields 45,000 to 70,000 clones, of which 80% to 95% are seen a single time; less than 3.5% belongs to the top ten. The germline CDR1 and CDR2 sequences are LNHDA and SQIVND (reference sequence). V dropped 7 bases and J dropped 1; count of bases not matched to a gene: 5. This CDR3 has 14 residues. The V call is TRBV19, the J call TRBJ2-3, with 7 nucleotides matching TRBD2. The sequencing here drew on peripheral blood, taken in the third trimester of pregnancy. The TCR sequence derives from a female donor in good health, enrolled as a control in a pregnancy study. The CDR3 sequence: CASTMGGGTDTQYF. For the CDR3, the DNA is TGTGCCAGTACCATGGGAGGGGGCACAGATACGCAGTATTTT.